These 16 T cell receptor beta chains came from one sample sequenced in a study of spatial heterogeneity in lung cancer. Time point: sample taken at primary tumor resection. Sequencing covered unsorted whole RNA taken from tumor, nontumor lung or frozen PBMC. MiXCR, run by TCRdb on the 5' RACE reads, gives a single entry per CDR3 protein. The data hold approximately 29,000 distinct CDR3 sequences, with 7.5% to 10% observed a single time. The sequencing here drew on PBMCs, taken at surgery. Receptor source: a female donor with early-stage non-small cell lung cancer.

This clonotype was recorded many times. CDR3 amino acids: CATSDGPIQDYEQYV. The CDR3 bases are TGTGCCACCAGTGATGGGCCAATACAGGATTACGAGCAGTACGTC. V usage is TRBV24-1 and J usage is TRBJ2-7, with a possible D match to TRBD1 (5 bases). The V end lost 3 bases, the J end lost 4 bases, and 15 bases lay between the germline ends. Germline V gene data show CDR1 as KGHDR and CDR2 as SFDVKD. The CDR3 is 15 residues long.

This clonotype occurred many times. The chain links TRBV3-1 to TRBJ1-6, with 7 bases lining up with TRBD1. Looked up from germline, CDR1 is LGHDT and CDR2 is YNNKEL (reference sequence). The J segment lost 10 bases and the V segment lost 4 bases, leaving 10 bases of the junction unmatched. The CDR3 length is 15 residues. CDR3 in amino acids: CASSPGVGGFSPLHF. Here the CDR3 DNA reads TGTGCCAGCAGCCCGGGCGTAGGGGGCTTCTCACCCCTCCACTTT.

Remarks on this clonotype: A much larger clone sits a single nucleotide away, making a read error possible. The V gene is TRBV7-3, the J gene TRBJ2-5; 8 bases line up with TRBD1. The CDR3 contains 14 residues. CDR1 and CDR2 (germline): SGHTA, FQGTGA. The CDR3 DNA follows: TGTGCCAGCAGCTTGGACAGGGCCCAAGAGGCCCAGTACTTC. Translation: CASSLDRAQEAQYF.

This clonotype was observed many times. The CDR3 loop is CASSWTGSLSYEQYF. In DNA, the CDR3 is TGTGCCAGCAGCTGGACAGGGTCCCTCTCCTACGAGCAGTACTTC. The genes are TRBV6-2 or TRBV6-3 and TRBJ2-7; 8 positions agree with TRBD1. After removal of 6 bases from V and 0 bases from J, the junction contained 7 bases not matched to a gene. Germline lookup yields CDR1 MNHEY and CDR2 SVGEGT. CDR3 length: 15 residues.

The sample holds many counts of this clonotype. The chain couples TRBV6-2 or TRBV6-3 to TRBJ2-5; D is unresolved. The CDR3 has 13 residues. CDR1 is MNHEY, CDR2 SVGEGT, per germline. Trimming pared 8 bases from V and 0 bases from J, leaving 10 bases between. The CDR3: CASDTAYQETQYF. The CDR3 DNA follows: TGTGCCAGCGACACAGCCTACCAAGAGACCCAGTACTTC.

There are a few counts of this clonotype. V gene TRBV5-1 combines with J gene TRBJ2-3, with D possibly being TRBD2 (6 bases). V shed 3 bases and J shed 2 bases, with 13 bases lying between them. The germline V gene has CDR1 SGHRS and CDR2 YFSETQ. This CDR3 has 15 residues. The CDR3 DNA sequence: TGCGCCAGCAGCTCCCTCGGGGGATCCACAGATACGCAGTATTTT. Amino acid sequence: CASSSLGGSTDTQYF.

The sample holds many counts of this clonotype. This sequence joins TRBV2 and TRBJ2-7; D remains unclear. The germline CDR1 and CDR2 sequences are SNHLY and FYNNEI. V dropped 1 base and J dropped 3 bases, with 4 bases sitting between them. This CDR3 region has 12 residues. CDR3 protein: CASSEEGYEQYF. In DNA form, the CDR3 reads TGTGCCAGCAGTGAAGAGGGCTACGAGCAGTACTTC.

This clonotype was seen ten or more times. The chain is built from TRBV7-6 and TRBJ2-2; D remains unclear. Trimming left V 7 bases short and J 2 bases short, with 20 bases between. This CDR3 comprises 17 residues. CDR1 SGHVS and CDR2 FNYEAQ come from the germline V gene. The CDR3 DNA follows: TGTGCCAGCACCCCTCGGTATCGAAAGGGAAACACCGGGGAGCTGTTTTTT. Residues: CASTPRYRKGNTGELFF.

This clonotype was picked up many times. This sequence joins TRBV24-1 and TRBJ1-1; D is unresolved. V lost 1 base to trimming and J lost 1 base, with 3 bases between them. Germline CDR1 and CDR2: KGHDR and SFDVKD. CDR3 size: 13 residues. CDR3 loop: CATSDFKNTEAFF. The CDR3 region has the DNA TGTGCCACCAGTGATTTTAAGAACACTGAAGCTTTCTTT.

There are many counts of this clonotype. In DNA, the CDR3 is TGTGCCAGCAGCTCCTACAGGGTTAAGGATGGCAATGAGCAGTTCTTC. Its translation: CASSSYRVKDGNEQFF. The chain has TRBV7-8 and TRBJ2-1; the D gene is possibly TRBD1 (6 bases). V was cut by 4 bases and J by 6 bases, with 19 bases left in between. The V gene's germline CDR1 is SGHVS and CDR2 FQNEAQ. This CDR3 has 16 amino acids.

This clonotype was detected only a few times. The genes are TRBV7-6 and TRBJ2-7; D gene unclear. The V end was cut by 2 bases, the J end by 4 bases, with 9 bases between. The CDR3 contains 13 residues. Per germline, CDR1 SGHVS and CDR2 FNYEAQ. The CDR3, as DNA: TGTGCCAGCAGCTTACAAGGTCGTTACGAGCAGTACTTC. It specifies CASSLQGRYEQYF.

The CDR3 reads CSARGQREFYNEQFF. The CDR3 region has the DNA TGCAGTGCTAGGGGCCAGCGGGAGTTTTACAATGAGCAGTTCTTC. This chain joins TRBV20-1 and TRBJ2-1; TRBD2 agrees at 8 bases. The V gene end was trimmed by 3 bases and the J gene end by 4 bases; junction bases not matched to a gene: 8. The CDR3 runs 15 residues. Germline V gene lookup returns CDR1 DFQATT and CDR2 SNEGSKA (reference sequence).

This clonotype was counted ten times or more. This sequence joins TRBV7-8 and TRBJ2-4; D is possibly TRBD2 (6 bases). Trimming cost V 5 bases and J 7 bases, with 15 bases left between them. This CDR3 contains 14 residues. CDR1 and CDR2 (germline): SGHVS, FQNEAQ. CDR3 in amino acids: CASSLQLGGNIQYF. CDR3 DNA sequence: TGTGCCAGCAGCCTACAACTTGGGGGGAACATTCAGTACTTC.

In this sample, this clonotype turned up a few times. The chain links TRBV20-1 to TRBJ2-1, with TRBD2 identical over 8 bases. CDR1 is DFQATT, CDR2 SNEGSKA, per germline (reference sequence). The CDR3 is made up of 14 amino acids. Trimming removed 3 bases from V and 0 bases from J; junction bases left unmatched: 1. CDR3 sequence: CSASGRASYNEQFF. DNA of the CDR3: TGCAGTGCTAGCGGGAGGGCCTCCTACAATGAGCAGTTCTTC.

This clonotype has a count of ten or more. The CDR3 is CASSRGEGTEAFF. The CDR3 nucleotides read TGTGCCAGCTCACGGGGGGAGGGCACTGAAGCTTTCTTT. The chain employs TRBV18 and TRBJ1-1; D possibly corresponds to TRBD1 (5 bases). Germline lookup yields CDR1 KGHSH and CDR2 LQKENI. V was pared by 4 bases and J by 4 bases, with 10 bases between. The CDR3 is made up of 13 amino acids.

This clonotype occurred many times. The V call is TRBV16, the J call TRBJ1-5; no definite D call. CDR3 length: 13 amino acids. Germline CDR1 reads KGHSY; CDR2 reads FQNENV. V dropped 1 base and J dropped 7 bases, with 8 bases sitting between them. Here the CDR3 DNA reads TGTGCCAGCAGCCAATGGCTCGGCCAGCCCCAGCATTTT. Residues: CASSQWLGQPQHF. Combining the CDR3 with reference TRBV16 and TRBJ1-5 gives the whole variable domain GEEVAQTPKHLVRGEGQKAKLYCAPIKGHSYVFWYQQVLKNEFKFLISFQNENVFDETGMPKERFSAKCLPNSPCSLEIQATKLEDSAVYFCASSQWLGQPQHFGDGTRLSIL.